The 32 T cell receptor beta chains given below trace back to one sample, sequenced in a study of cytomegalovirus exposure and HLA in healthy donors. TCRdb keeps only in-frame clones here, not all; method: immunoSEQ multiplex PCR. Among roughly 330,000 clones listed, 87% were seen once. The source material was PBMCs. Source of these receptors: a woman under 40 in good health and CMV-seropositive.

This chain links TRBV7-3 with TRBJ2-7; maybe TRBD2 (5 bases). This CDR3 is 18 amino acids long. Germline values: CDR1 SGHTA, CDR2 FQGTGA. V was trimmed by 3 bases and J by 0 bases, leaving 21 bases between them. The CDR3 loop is CASSFPPPRTASSYEQYF. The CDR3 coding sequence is TGTGCCAGCAGCTTTCCCCCACCTCGGACTGCGAGCTCCTACGAGCAGTACTTC. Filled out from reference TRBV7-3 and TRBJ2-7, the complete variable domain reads GAGVSQTPSNKVTEKGKYVELRCDPISGHTALYWYRQSLGQGPEFLIYFQGTGAADDSGLPNDRFFAVRPEGSVSTLKIQRTERGDSAVYLCASSFPPPRTASSYEQYFGPGTRLTVT.

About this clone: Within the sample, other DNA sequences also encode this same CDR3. CDR3 amino acids: CASSLGGTGAYEQYF. CDR3 bases: TGCGCCAGCAGCTTGGGTGGGACAGGGGCCTACGAGCAGTACTTC. This sequence joins TRBV5-1 and TRBJ2-7; 10 bases match TRBD1. Germline V gene data show CDR1 as SGHRS and CDR2 as YFSETQ. V was clipped by 0 bases and J by 2 bases; unmatched bases: 2. CDR3 size: 15 residues.

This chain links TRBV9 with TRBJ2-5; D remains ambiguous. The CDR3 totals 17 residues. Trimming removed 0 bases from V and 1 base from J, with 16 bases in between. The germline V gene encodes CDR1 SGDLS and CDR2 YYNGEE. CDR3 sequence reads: CASSVAESGTAQETQYF. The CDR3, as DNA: TGTGCCAGCAGCGTAGCTGAGTCAGGCACCGCCCAAGAGACCCAGTACTTC.

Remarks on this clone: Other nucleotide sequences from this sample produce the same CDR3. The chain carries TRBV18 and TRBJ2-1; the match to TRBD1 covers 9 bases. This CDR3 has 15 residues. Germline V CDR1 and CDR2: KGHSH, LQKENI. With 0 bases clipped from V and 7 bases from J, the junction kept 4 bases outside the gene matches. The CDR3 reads CASSPPGQGLNEQFF. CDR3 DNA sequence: TGTGCCAGCTCACCACCGGGACAGGGTCTAAATGAGCAGTTCTTC.

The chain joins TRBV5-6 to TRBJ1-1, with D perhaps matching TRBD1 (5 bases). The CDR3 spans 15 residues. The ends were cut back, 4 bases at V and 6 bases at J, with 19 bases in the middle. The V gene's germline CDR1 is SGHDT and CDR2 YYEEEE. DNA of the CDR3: TGTGCCAGCAGCCCACCCGCAGGGCCTGACGCTGAAGCTTTCTTT. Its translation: CASSPPAGPDAEAFF.

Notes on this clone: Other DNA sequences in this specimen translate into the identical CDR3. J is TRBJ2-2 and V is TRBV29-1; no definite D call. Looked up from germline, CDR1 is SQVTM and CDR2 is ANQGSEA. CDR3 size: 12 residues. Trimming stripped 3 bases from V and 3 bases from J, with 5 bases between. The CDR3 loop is CSVDRDTGELFF. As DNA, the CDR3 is TGCAGCGTTGACAGAGACACCGGGGAGCTGTTTTTT.

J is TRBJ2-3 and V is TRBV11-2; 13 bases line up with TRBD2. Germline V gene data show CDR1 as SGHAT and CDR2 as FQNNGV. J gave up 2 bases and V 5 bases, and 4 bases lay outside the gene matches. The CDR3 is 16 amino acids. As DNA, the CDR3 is TGTGCCAGCAGCCCTGGACTAGCGGGAGACACAGATACGCAGTATTTT. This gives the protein CASSPGLAGDTDTQYF.

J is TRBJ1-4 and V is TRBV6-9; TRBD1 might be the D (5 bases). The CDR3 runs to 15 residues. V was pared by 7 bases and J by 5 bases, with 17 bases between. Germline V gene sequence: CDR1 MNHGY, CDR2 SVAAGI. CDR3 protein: CASTSPGTANEKLFF. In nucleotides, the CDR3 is TGTGCCAGCACCTCCCCTGGGACGGCAAATGAAAAACTGTTTTTT.

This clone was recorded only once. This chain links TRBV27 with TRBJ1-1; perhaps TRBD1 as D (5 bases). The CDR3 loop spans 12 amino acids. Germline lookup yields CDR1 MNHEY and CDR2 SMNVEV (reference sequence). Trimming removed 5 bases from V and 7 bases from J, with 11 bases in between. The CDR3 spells CASSPWGGEAFF. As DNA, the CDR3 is TGTGCCAGCAGTCCCTGGGGGGGTGAAGCTTTCTTT.

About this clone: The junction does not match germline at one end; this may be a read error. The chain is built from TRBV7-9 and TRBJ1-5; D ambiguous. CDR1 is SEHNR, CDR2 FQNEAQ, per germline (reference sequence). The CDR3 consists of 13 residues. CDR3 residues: CASSLVSDQPQHF. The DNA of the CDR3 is TGTGCCAGCAGCTTAGTTAGCGATCAGCCCCAGCATTTT. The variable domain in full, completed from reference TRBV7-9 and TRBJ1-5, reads DTGVSQNPRHKITKRGQNVTFRCDPISEHNRLYWYRQTLGQGPEFLTYFQNEAQLEKSRLLSDRFSAERPKGSFSTLEIQRTEQGDSAMYLCASSLVSDQPQHFGDGTRLSIL.

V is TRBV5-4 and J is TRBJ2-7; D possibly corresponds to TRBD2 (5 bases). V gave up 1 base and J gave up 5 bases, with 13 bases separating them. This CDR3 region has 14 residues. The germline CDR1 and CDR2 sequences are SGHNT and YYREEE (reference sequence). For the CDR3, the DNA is TGTGCCAGCAGCTTGCTCCCCCAGGAGGACGAGCAGTACTTC. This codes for CASSLLPQEDEQYF.

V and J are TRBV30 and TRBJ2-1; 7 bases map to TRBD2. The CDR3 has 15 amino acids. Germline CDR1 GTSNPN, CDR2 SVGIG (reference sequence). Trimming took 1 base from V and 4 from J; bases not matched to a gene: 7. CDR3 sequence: CAWSELAGQYNEQFF. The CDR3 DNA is TGTGCCTGGAGTGAATTAGCGGGCCAATACAATGAGCAGTTCTTC.

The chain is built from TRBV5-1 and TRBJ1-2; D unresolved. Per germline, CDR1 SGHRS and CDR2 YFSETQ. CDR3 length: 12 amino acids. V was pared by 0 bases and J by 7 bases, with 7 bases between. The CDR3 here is CASSLDVVGYTF. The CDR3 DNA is TGCGCCAGCAGCTTGGATGTGGTTGGCTACACCTTC.

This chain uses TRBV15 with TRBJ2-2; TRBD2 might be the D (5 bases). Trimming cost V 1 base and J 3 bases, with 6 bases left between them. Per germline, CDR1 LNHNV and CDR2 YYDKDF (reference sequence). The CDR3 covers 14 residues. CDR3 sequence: CATSRVGDTGELFF. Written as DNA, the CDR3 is TGTGCCACCAGCAGAGTCGGGGACACCGGGGAGCTGTTTTTT.

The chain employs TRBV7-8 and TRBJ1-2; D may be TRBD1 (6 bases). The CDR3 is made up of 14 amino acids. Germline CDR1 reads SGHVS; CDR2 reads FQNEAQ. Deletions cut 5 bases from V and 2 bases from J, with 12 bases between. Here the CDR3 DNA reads TGTGCCAGCAGCCCGGTGGGGACAAACTATGGCTACACCTTC. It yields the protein CASSPVGTNYGYTF.

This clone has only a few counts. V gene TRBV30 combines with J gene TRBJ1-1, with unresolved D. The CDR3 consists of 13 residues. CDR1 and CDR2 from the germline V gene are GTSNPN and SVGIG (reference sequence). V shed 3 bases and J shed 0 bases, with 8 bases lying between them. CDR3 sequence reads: CAWRVGMNTEAFF. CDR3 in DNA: TGTGCCTGGAGGGTAGGGATGAACACTGAAGCTTTCTTT.

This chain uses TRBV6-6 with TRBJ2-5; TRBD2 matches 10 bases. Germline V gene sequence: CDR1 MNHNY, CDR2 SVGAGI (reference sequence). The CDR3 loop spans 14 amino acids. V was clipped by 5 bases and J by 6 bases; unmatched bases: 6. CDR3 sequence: CASSLSGGAQTQYF. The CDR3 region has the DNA TGTGCCAGCAGTCTAAGCGGGGGGGCTCAGACCCAGTACTTC.

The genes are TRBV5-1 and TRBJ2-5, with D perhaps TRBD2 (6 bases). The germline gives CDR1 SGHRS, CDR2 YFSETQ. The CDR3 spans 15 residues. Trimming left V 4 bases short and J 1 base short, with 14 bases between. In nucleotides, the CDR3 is TGCGCCAGCAGCCCCGCAGCGGGTGCCCAAGAGACCCAGTACTTC. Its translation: CASSPAAGAQETQYF.

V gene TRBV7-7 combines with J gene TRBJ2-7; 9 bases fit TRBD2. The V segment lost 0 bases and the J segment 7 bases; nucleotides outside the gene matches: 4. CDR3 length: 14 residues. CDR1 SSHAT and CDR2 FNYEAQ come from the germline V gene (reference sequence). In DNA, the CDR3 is TGTGCCAGCAGCTTAGCTAGCGGGAGCGGTGAGCAGTACTTC. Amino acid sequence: CASSLASGSGEQYF.

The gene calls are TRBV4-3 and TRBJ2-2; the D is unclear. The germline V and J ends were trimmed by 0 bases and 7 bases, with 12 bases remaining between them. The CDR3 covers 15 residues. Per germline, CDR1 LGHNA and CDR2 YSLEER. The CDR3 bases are TGCGCCAGCAGCCAAGATAGGGCTCCGGTCGGGGAGCTGTTTTTT. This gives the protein CASSQDRAPVGELFF.

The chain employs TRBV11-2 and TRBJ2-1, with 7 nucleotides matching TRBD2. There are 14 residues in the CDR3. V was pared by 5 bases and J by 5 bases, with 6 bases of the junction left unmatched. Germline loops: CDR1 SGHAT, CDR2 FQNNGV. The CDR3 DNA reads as TGTGCCAGCAGCCTAGGACTAGGTCACAATGAGCAGTTCTTC. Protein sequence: CASSLGLGHNEQFF.

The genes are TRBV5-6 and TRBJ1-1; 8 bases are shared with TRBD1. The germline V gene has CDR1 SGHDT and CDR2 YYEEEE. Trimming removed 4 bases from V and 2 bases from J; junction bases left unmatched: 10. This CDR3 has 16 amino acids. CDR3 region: CASSQDRGQDNTEAFF. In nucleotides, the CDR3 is TGTGCCAGCAGCCAAGACAGGGGACAAGACAACACTGAAGCTTTCTTT.

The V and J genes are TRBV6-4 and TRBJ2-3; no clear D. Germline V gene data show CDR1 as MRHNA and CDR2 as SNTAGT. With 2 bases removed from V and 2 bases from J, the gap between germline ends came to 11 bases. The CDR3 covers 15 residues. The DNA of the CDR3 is TGTGCCAGCAGTGACACTGGGCGCCTCACAGATACGCAGTATTTT. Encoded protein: CASSDTGRLTDTQYF.

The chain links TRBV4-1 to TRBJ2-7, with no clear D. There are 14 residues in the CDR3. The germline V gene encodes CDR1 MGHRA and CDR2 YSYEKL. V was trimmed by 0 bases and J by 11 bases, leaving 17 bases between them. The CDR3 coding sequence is TGCGCCAGCAGCCAAGACTCCGGCTCTGGGGTGGAGTACTTC. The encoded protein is CASSQDSGSGVEYF.

The CDR3 DNA is TGTGCCAGCAGCACGACAAGTTTGAACACTGAAGCTTTCTTT. It encodes CASSTTSLNTEAFF. The gene calls are TRBV28 and TRBJ1-1; D is unresolved. The ends were cut back, 6 bases at V and 0 bases at J, with 11 bases in the middle. CDR3 length equals 14 residues. Germline loops: CDR1 MDHEN, CDR2 SYDVKM. The full variable domain, completed using reference TRBV28 and TRBJ1-1, is DVKVTQSSRYLVKRTGEKVFLECVQDMDHENMFWYRQDPGLGLRLIYFSYDVKMKEKGDIPEGYSVSREKKERFSLILESASTNQTSMYLCASSTTSLNTEAFFGQGTRLTVV.

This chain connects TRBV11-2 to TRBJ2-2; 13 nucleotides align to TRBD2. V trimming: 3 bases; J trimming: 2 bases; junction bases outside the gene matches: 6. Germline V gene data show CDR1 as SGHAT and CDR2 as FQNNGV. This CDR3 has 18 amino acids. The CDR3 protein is CASSFRTSGSYNTGELFF. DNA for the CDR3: TGTGCCAGCAGCTTCCGGACTAGCGGGAGTTATAACACCGGGGAGCTGTTTTTT. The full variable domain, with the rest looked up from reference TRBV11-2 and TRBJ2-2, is EAGVAQSPRYKIIEKRQSVAFWCNPISGHATLYWYQQILGQGPKLLIQFQNNGVVDDSQLPKDRFSAERLKGVDSTLKIQPAKLEDSAVYLCASSFRTSGSYNTGELFFGEGSRLTVL.

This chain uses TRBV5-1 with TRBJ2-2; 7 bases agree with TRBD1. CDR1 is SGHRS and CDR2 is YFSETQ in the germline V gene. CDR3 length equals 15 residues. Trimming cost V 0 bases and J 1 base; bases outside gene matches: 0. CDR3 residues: CASSLGTGNTGELFF. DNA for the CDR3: TGCGCCAGCAGCTTGGGGACAGGGAACACCGGGGAGCTGTTTTTT.

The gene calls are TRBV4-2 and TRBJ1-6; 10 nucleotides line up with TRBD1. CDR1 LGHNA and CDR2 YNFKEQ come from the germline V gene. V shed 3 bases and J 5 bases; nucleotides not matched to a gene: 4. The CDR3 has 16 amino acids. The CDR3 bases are TGTGCCAGCAGCCAGGGGGGGACAGGGGATAATTCACCCCTCCACTTT. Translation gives CASSQGGTGDNSPLHF.

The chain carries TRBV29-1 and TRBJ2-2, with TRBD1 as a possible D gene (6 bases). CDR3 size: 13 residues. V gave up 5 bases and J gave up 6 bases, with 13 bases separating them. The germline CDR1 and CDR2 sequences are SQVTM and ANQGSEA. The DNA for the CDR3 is TGCAGCGTTCCGGGACATATCTCCGGGGAGCTGTTTTTT. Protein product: CSVPGHISGELFF.

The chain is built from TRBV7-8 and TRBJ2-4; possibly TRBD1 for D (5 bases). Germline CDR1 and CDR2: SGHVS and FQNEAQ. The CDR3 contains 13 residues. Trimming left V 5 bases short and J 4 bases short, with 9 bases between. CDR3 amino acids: CASSPDTKNIQYF. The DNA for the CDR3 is TGTGCCAGCAGCCCGGACACTAAAAACATTCAGTACTTC.

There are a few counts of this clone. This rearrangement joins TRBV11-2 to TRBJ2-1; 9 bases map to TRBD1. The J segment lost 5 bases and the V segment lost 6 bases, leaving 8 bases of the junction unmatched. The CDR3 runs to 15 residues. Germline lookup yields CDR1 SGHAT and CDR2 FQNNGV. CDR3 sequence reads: CASRHYRGRNNEQFF. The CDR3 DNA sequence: TGTGCCAGCAGGCATTACAGGGGGCGAAACAATGAGCAGTTCTTC.

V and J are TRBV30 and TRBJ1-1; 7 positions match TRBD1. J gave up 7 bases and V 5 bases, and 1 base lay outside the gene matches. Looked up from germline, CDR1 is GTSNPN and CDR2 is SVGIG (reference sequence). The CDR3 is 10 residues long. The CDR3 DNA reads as TGTGCCTGGGGGACAGTTGAAGCTTTCTTT. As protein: CAWGTVEAFF.